Included here is one T cell receptor beta chain sequence, with context. This specimen belongs to a study of graft-versus-host responses after intestinal transplantation. Study-wide findings and caveats: Allografts of patients with graft-donor T cell macrochimerism showed high graft-versus-host to host-versus-graft clone ratios.

The CDR3 runs 15 residues. V was pared by 3 bases and J by 2 bases, with 13 bases between. Germline V gene data show CDR1 as LGHNA and CDR2 as YSLEER. Using immunoSEQ multiplex PCR, the repertoire was profiled, and TCRdb retains in-frame clones only, with some absent. The top ten hold roughly 15% of the sample, which has around 14,000 clones, 30% to 40% seen once. The researchers put around 200,000 CFSE-labeled responder cells into plates with around 200,000 irradiated, violet-dye-labeled stimulator cells. Sequenced here: alloreactive CD8+ T cells from a mixed lymphocyte reaction culture, sampled before intestinal transplant. Subset given: CFSE-low proliferating T cells sorted from roughly 6-day pre-transplant mixed lymphocyte reaction (GvH or HvG direction). This receptor was identified in a human patient who received an intestinal transplant. The chain has TRBV4-3 and TRBJ1-1, with D perhaps matching TRBD1 (6 bases). The CDR3 region is CASSHGAGTNTEAFF. The DNA of the CDR3 is TGCGCCAGCAGCCATGGCGCCGGGACAAACACTGAAGCTTTCTTT.